Listed here is a single TCR beta chain. The data belong to a study of blood T cell repertoires in COVID-19. The data were produced by immunoSEQ multiplex PCR, yet TCRdb's version contains in-frame clones alone and is incomplete. The profile covers about 180,000 clones, with around 84% appearing a single time and roughly 15% taken by the ten largest. Germline values: CDR1 SGHKS, CDR2 YYEKEE (reference sequence). This CDR3 contains 13 residues. Deletions cut 9 bases from V and 4 bases from J, with 14 bases between. The sequence came from a man aged 45-65 years who had recovered from COVID-19. Sequencing used PBMCs or T cells enriched from blood (not recorded which). The V call is TRBV5-5, the J call TRBJ1-5; D unresolved. The CDR3 protein is CATPTGENQPQHF. In DNA, the CDR3 is TGTGCCACCCCGACCGGGGAAAATCAGCCCCAGCATTTT.